The rows below give T cell receptor beta chains drawn from one sample of a study of T cells after yellow fever vaccination. TCRdb ran MiXCR on the 5' RACE reads and lists one entry per CDR3 protein. The data show about 210,000 distinct CDR3 sequences, 2.5% to 3.5% seen once. The source material was CD4+ T cells sorted from PBMCs, sampled 10 days after the yellow fever booster vaccination. These receptors all stem from a man between 18 and 29 years old who received the YFV17D yellow fever vaccine. Both conserved end residues are part of each CDR3. The D gene is left open where the match is weak. Not every row has a clone size; where given, it reads once, few, many or a size class.

TRBJ2-5,many,TRBD1,TRBV10-3,TGTGCCATCAGCCGGGACAGGATGACCCAGTACTTC,CAISRDRMTQYF
TRBJ2-7,many,NA,TRBV5-1,TGCGCCAGCAGCCTGGACAGACTCCTACCGAATACCTACGAGCAGTACTTC,CASSLDRLLPNTYEQYF
TRBJ1-1,few,TRBD1,TRBV12-3/TRBV12-4,TGTGCCAGCAGTGCAGGGGGGTCAGTGAACACTGAAGCTTTCTTT,CASSAGGSVNTEAFF
TRBJ2-5,many,TRBD2,TRBV6-6,TGTGCCAGCAGGCCTAGCGGGGGCCGGGGGGAGGAGACCCAGTACTTC,CASRPSGGRGEETQYF
TRBJ1-6,NA,NA,TRBV10-3,TGTGCCATCAAAAGGAGCTCCTATAATTCACCCCTCCACTTT,CAIKRSSYNSPLHF
TRBJ2-1,NA,TRBD2,TRBV10-1,TGCGCCAGCAGTGAAGGACTAGCGGGGAGGTTTAGTGAGCAGTTCTTC,CASSEGLAGRFSEQFF
TRBJ2-1,few,TRBD2,TRBV28,TGTGCCAGCAGTTCGACTAGCACCCATGAGCAGTTCTTC,CASSSTSTHEQFF
TRBJ1-6,few,NA,TRBV2,TGTGCCAGCAGCCCCGGACAGCGAGATAATTCACCCCTCCACTTT,CASSPGQRDNSPLHF
TRBJ2-5,once,NA,TRBV4-1,TGCGCCAGCAGCCAAGGGGGTCAGTTCCAAGAGACCCAGTACTTC,CASSQGGQFQETQYF
TRBJ1-2,many,NA,TRBV4-3,TGCGCCAGCAGCCAAGATCCCGGCTATGGCTACACCTTC,CASSQDPGYGYTF
TRBJ2-1,many,NA,TRBV12-3/TRBV12-4,TGTGCCACCCACCGGCGGGGTGGCTCCTACAATGAGCAGTTCTTC,CATHRRGGSYNEQFF
TRBJ1-1,few,TRBD1,TRBV18,TGTGCCAGCTCGGTGGGGACAGGGAGAGCCACTGAAGCTTTCTTT,CASSVGTGRATEAFF
TRBJ2-3,few,TRBD2,TRBV24-1,TGTGCCACCAGTGCGCGAGCTAGCGGGGGGGCATTGGATACGCAGTATTTT,CATSARASGGALDTQYF
TRBJ2-1,many,TRBD2,TRBV20-1,TGCAGTGCTAGACTAGCGGGGGTTTCGTACAATGAGCAGTTCTTC,CSARLAGVSYNEQFF
TRBJ1-4,NA,TRBD1,TRBV20-1,TGCAGTGCCAGCAGGGACAGCGGAAATGAAAAACTGTTTTTT,CSASRDSGNEKLFF
TRBJ2-1,NA,TRBD2,TRBV11-2,TGTGCCAGCAGCGTCACTAGCGGGGGGGCCTCATTCCATGAGCAGTTCTTC,CASSVTSGGASFHEQFF
TRBJ1-3,many,TRBD1,TRBV19,TGTGCCAGTAGTATCCAGGGGGACGGAAACACCATATATTTT,CASSIQGDGNTIYF
TRBJ2-5,many,NA,TRBV6-4,TGTGCCAGCAGTTTCCGGGACCGACGGAGGTGGACCCAGTACTTC,CASSFRDRRRWTQYF
TRBJ2-2,NA,TRBD1,TRBV11-2,TGTGCCAGCAGCCTGGGGACAGGCCGGAACACCGGGGAGCTGTTTTTT,CASSLGTGRNTGELFF
TRBJ2-5,few,NA,TRBV5-6,TGTGCCAGCAGCCTAGGGACGGCCGCGTGGCAAGAGACCCAGTACTTC,CASSLGTAAWQETQYF
TRBJ2-3,NA,TRBD2,TRBV20-1,TGCAGTGCTAGGGCGGGGGGGAGGAGAGATACGCAGTATTTT,CSARAGGRRDTQYF
TRBJ1-5,few,TRBD1,TRBV6-5,TGTGCTTCAACAGGGGCTCGCAATCAGCCCCAGCATTTT,CASTGARNQPQHF
TRBJ1-1,many,TRBD1,TRBV5-1,TGCGCCAGCAGCTTGGGGGACAGGGGGCAAGCTTTCTTT,CASSLGDRGQAFF
TRBJ1-2,many,NA,TRBV20-1,TGCAGTGCTAGAGATCTGCAGATCTATGGCTACACCTTC,CSARDLQIYGYTF